Presented here are 18 T cell receptor beta chains from one specimen sequenced in a study of Ad26.COV2.S vaccination and SARS-CoV-2 variants. Treatment noted: 19 received Ad26.COV2.S at low or high dose, single or two shots; about 5 received placebo; per-sample allocation not given. At day 63 after the first vaccine or placebo injection, samples were drawn. Measured with immunoSEQ multiplex PCR; TCRdb has only the in-frame clones, and not every one. This repertoire shows a few hundred thousand clones, over 75% found once; its top ten account for under 2%. The sequenced sample was peripheral blood, obtained in a trial of Ad26.COV2.S vaccine versus placebo. Receptor source: a person aged 18 to 59 who received the Ad26.COV2.S COVID-19 vaccine or a placebo.

On this clone: Other DNA sequences in the sample encode the same CDR3. The CDR3 region has the DNA TGTGCCAGCAGTCCGGGACAGGCCCCGTACGAGCAGTACTTC. Amino acid sequence: CASSPGQAPYEQYF. The chain is built from TRBV28 and TRBJ2-7; 8 bases are shared with TRBD1. V trimming: 5 bases; J trimming: 4 bases; junction bases outside the gene matches: 7. The CDR3 totals 14 residues. Per the germline V gene, CDR1 is MDHEN and CDR2 is SYDVKM.

The J gene is TRBJ2-2, the V gene TRBV28; D unresolved. Germline CDR1 MDHEN, CDR2 SYDVKM. The CDR3 runs 15 residues. Deletions cut 6 bases from V and 0 bases from J, with 11 bases between. The DNA of the CDR3 is TGTGCCAGCAGGTCTATAACTGCGAACACCGGGGAGCTGTTTTTT. It yields the protein CASRSITANTGELFF.

This chain connects TRBV5-5 to TRBJ1-2; a weak D match, TRBD1 (5 bases). V was trimmed by 4 bases and J by 2 bases, leaving 12 bases between them. This CDR3 spans 14 amino acids. Germline V lookup: CDR1 SGHKS, CDR2 YYEKEE (reference sequence). The CDR3 DNA reads TGTGCCAGCAGCCCGGGGGGAGCCAACTATGGCTACACCTTC. It yields the protein CASSPGGANYGYTF.

The chain couples TRBV10-3 to TRBJ1-3; 8 positions agree with TRBD1. The germline V gene has CDR1 ENHRY and CDR2 SYGVKD. J was trimmed by 3 bases and V by 7 bases; bases with no gene match: 5. The CDR3 runs to 14 residues. CDR3 residues: CAIISDRDGNTIYF. In DNA, the CDR3 is TGTGCCATCATCTCGGACAGGGATGGAAACACCATATATTTT.

This chain links TRBV5-1 with TRBJ1-2; TRBD1 matches 8 bases. This CDR3 is 13 amino acids long. J lost 3 bases, V lost 7 bases, and 5 bases had no gene match. Germline loops: CDR1 SGHRS, CDR2 YFSETQ. The CDR3 DNA follows: TGCGCCAGCGGCCCGACAGGGGACTATGGCTACACCTTC. As protein: CASGPTGDYGYTF.

This chain links TRBV5-8 with TRBJ2-6; D possibly corresponds to TRBD1 (5 bases). This CDR3 has 15 residues. The germline CDR1 and CDR2 sequences are SGHTS and YDEGEE. V lost 4 bases, J lost 2 bases, and 10 bases lay in between. The chain's CDR3 is CASSLRAPGANVLTF. CDR3 nucleotide sequence: TGTGCCAGCAGCCTCAGGGCCCCTGGGGCCAACGTCCTGACTTTC.

As concerns this clone: The same CDR3 can be traced to other DNA sequences in this sample. The rearrangement links TRBV28 to TRBJ1-2; a weak D match, TRBD1 (6 bases). Trimming left V 5 bases short and J 5 bases short, with 9 bases between. In germline, CDR1 is MDHEN, CDR2 SYDVKM. There are 12 residues in the CDR3. The CDR3 is CASSLQGYGYTF. The DNA of the CDR3 is TGTGCCAGCAGTCTCCAGGGGTATGGCTACACCTTC.

The rearrangement joins TRBV28 to TRBJ1-1; 7 nucleotides align to TRBD1. Germline CDR1 is MDHEN and CDR2 is SYDVKM. CDR3 length: 13 residues. V gave up 6 bases and J gave up 1 base; unmatched junction bases: 2. The DNA for the CDR3 is TGTGCCAGCAGGTACAGGGGGAACACTGAAGCTTTCTTT. This translates into CASRYRGNTEAFF. Together with reference TRBV28 and TRBJ1-1, the CDR3 gives the full variable domain: DVKVTQSSRYLVKRTGEKVFLECVQDMDHENMFWYRQDPGLGLRLIYFSYDVKMKEKGDIPEGYSVSREKKERFSLILESASTNQTSMYLCASRYRGNTEAFFGQGTRLTVV.

This rearrangement joins TRBV28 to TRBJ2-2; D call uncertain. The CDR3 extends over 15 amino acids. Deletions cut 2 bases from V and 0 bases from J, with 7 bases between. Germline assignment: CDR1 MDHEN and CDR2 SYDVKM. Here the CDR3 DNA reads TGTGCCAGCAGTTTAACTGGGGCGAACACCGGGGAGCTGTTTTTT. Translation: CASSLTGANTGELFF. Full variable domain (outside the CDR3, taken from reference TRBV28 and TRBJ2-2): DVKVTQSSRYLVKRTGEKVFLECVQDMDHENMFWYRQDPGLGLRLIYFSYDVKMKEKGDIPEGYSVSREKKERFSLILESASTNQTSMYLCASSLTGANTGELFFGEGSRLTVL.

The rearrangement joins TRBV7-3 to TRBJ1-6, with D possibly matching TRBD1 (5 bases). CDR3 length: 15 amino acids. Between the trimmed V and J ends, which lost 5 bases and 7 bases, there was a span of 15 bases. Per germline, CDR1 SGHTA and CDR2 FQGTGA. The CDR3 DNA sequence: TGTGCCAGCAGCCCCCGTGTGGGGCTCAATTCACCCCTCCACTTT. This codes for CASSPRVGLNSPLHF.

The chain combines TRBV29-1 with TRBJ2-7, with D uncertain. V shed 7 bases and J shed 9 bases, with 19 bases lying between them. CDR3 length equals 12 residues. Germline V CDR1 and CDR2: SQVTM, ANQGSEA. This CDR3 is CSAQSSSALQYF. CDR3 sequence (DNA): TGCAGCGCCCAATCTTCCTCAGCGCTGCAGTACTTC.

The V call is TRBV6-6, the J call TRBJ2-2; possible D gene TRBD1, 6 bases. The V end was cut by 4 bases, the J end by 4 bases, with 13 bases between. Germline V gene data show CDR1 as MNHNY and CDR2 as SVGAGI (reference sequence). This CDR3 region has 15 residues. CDR3 amino acids: CASSSARGRTGELFF. CDR3 DNA: TGTGCCAGCAGTTCAGCCAGGGGTCGCACCGGGGAGCTGTTTTTT.

Concerning this clone itself: This specimen includes other DNA sequences encoding the same CDR3. The CDR3 reads CASSQVGSYEQYF. DNA of the CDR3: TGTGCCAGCAGCCAAGTAGGGTCCTACGAGCAGTACTTC. The chain joins TRBV3-1 (or the pseudogene TRBV3-2) to TRBJ2-7; D is ambiguous. Germline assignment: CDR1 LGHDT and CDR2 YNNKEL (reference sequence). The CDR3 extends over 13 amino acids. Deletions cut 1 base from V and 1 base from J, with 5 bases between.

The rearrangement links TRBV12-3 or TRBV12-4 to TRBJ1-3; no clear D gene. This CDR3 contains 13 residues. V lost 11 bases, J lost 0 bases, and 11 bases lay in between. The CDR3 DNA reads TGTGCCTCGGGCGCCAACTCTGGAAACACCATATATTTT. It codes for CASGANSGNTIYF.

The CDR3 reads CSASTLGGRSYGYTF. The CDR3 nucleotides read TGCAGTGCTAGTACCCTGGGGGGGCGCAGCTATGGCTACACCTTC. The chain uses TRBV20-1 and TRBJ1-2, with D perhaps matching TRBD1 (6 bases). Trimming pared 3 bases from V and 4 bases from J, leaving 18 bases between. The germline CDR1 and CDR2 sequences are DFQATT and SNEGSKA (reference sequence). The CDR3 sequence is 15 residues long.

The V call is TRBV13, the J call TRBJ2-2; D ambiguous. The V and J ends lost 5 bases and 7 bases respectively, with 14 bases between them. The CDR3 covers 14 residues. CDR1 is PRHDT and CDR2 is FYEKMQ in the germline V gene (reference sequence). The CDR3 reads CASSRVGPYGELFF. The CDR3 DNA reads TGTGCCAGCAGCCGTGTTGGGCCTTACGGGGAGCTGTTTTTT.

The V and J genes are TRBV24-1 and TRBJ1-3, with 7 bases matching TRBD1. Germline CDR1 is KGHDR and CDR2 is SFDVKD. V shed 7 bases and J 0 bases; nucleotides not matched to a gene: 8. This CDR3 region has 16 residues. DNA for the CDR3: TGTGCCACCAGAGGCGAAACAGGGGACTCTGGAAACACCATATATTTT. This sequence encodes CATRGETGDSGNTIYF.

The rearrangement uses TRBV30 and TRBJ1-1; tentatively, D is TRBD1 (5 bases). CDR3 length: 13 residues. The V and J ends lost 3 bases and 1 base respectively, with 9 bases between them. Germline V lookup: CDR1 GTSNPN, CDR2 SVGIG (reference sequence). CDR3 sequence reads: CAWRKRGNTEAFF. The CDR3 DNA is TGTGCCTGGAGGAAGAGGGGGAACACTGAAGCTTTCTTT.